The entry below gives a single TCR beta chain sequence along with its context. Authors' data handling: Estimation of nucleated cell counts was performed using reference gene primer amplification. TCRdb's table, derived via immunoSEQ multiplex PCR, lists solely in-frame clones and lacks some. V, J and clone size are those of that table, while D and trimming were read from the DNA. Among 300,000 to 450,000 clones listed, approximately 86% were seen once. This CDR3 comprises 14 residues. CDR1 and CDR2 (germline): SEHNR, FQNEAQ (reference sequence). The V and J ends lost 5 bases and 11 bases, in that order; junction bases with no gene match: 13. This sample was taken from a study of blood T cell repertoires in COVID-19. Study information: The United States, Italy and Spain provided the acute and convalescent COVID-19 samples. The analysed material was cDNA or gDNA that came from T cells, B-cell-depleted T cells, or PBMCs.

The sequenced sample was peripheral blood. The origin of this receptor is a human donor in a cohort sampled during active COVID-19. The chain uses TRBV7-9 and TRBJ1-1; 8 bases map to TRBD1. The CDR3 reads CASSLTSGQGDAFF. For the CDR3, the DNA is TGTGCCAGCAGCCTTACATCCGGACAGGGAGATGCTTTCTTT.